Below are 13 T cell receptor beta chains sequenced from a single sample in a study of cytomegalovirus exposure and HLA in healthy donors. The PCR made use of 60 Vbeta and 13 Jbeta primers. The data were produced by immunoSEQ multiplex PCR, yet TCRdb's version contains in-frame clones alone and is incomplete. The repertoire holds about 97,000 clones, with 63% as singletons. Sequenced material: PBMCs. The receptors were sampled from a human donor in good health.

The rearrangement links TRBV7-9 to TRBJ2-5, with D perhaps matching TRBD2 (5 bases). The J call may be wrong; the DNA end is better matched by TRBJ2-7. CDR1 is SEHNR, CDR2 FQNEAQ, per germline (reference sequence). The CDR3 extends over 14 amino acids. CDR3 protein: CASTIRGKPYEQYF. CDR3 DNA sequence: TGTGCCAGCACCATCCGGGGTAAACCCTACGAGCAGTACTTC.

The CDR3 DNA reads as TGCAGCGTTGCAATCGAGGCCAGGGGTCAGCCCCAGCATTTT. Translating it yields CSVAIEARGQPQHF. The chain uses TRBV29-1 and TRBJ1-5; possibly TRBD1 for D (6 bases). The V and J ends lost 4 bases and 6 bases respectively, with 16 bases between them. This CDR3 has 14 amino acids. Per the germline V gene, CDR1 is SQVTM and CDR2 is ANQGSEA.

The chain uses TRBV30 and TRBJ1-1, with D perhaps matching TRBD1 (6 bases). Looked up from germline, CDR1 is GTSNPN and CDR2 is SVGIG (reference sequence). The CDR3 is 14 residues long. V was cut by 1 base and J by 3 bases, with 12 bases left in between. In DNA form, the CDR3 reads TGTGCCTGGAGTGCGGGGGGCCTGGACACTGAAGCTTTCTTT. Residues: CAWSAGGLDTEAFF. Full variable domain (rest looked up from reference TRBV30 and TRBJ1-1): SQTIHQWPATLVQPVGSPLSLECTVEGTSNPNLYWYRQAAGRGLQLLFYSVGIGQISSEVPQNLSASRPQDRQFILSSKKLLLSDSGFYLCAWSAGGLDTEAFFGQGTRLTVV.

The V and J genes are TRBV29-1 and TRBJ1-4; 7 bases are shared with TRBD1. This CDR3 is built from 16 residues. CDR1 SQVTM and CDR2 ANQGSEA come from the germline V gene. V gave up 7 bases and J gave up 1 base; unmatched junction bases: 12. Here the CDR3 DNA reads TGCAGCGCCCTCGGGCAGGGGGACCTAACTAATGAAAAACTGTTTTTT. Its protein is CSALGQGDLTNEKLFF.

As DNA, the CDR3 is TGTGCCTGGACGGGAGGACGCACAGATACGCAGTATTTT. Its protein is CAWTGGRTDTQYF. The rearrangement joins TRBV30 to TRBJ2-3; TRBD2 aligns across 7 bases. Germline V gives CDR1 GTSNPN, CDR2 SVGIG (reference sequence). V dropped 4 bases and J dropped 1; count of bases not matched to a gene: 2. The CDR3 consists of 13 residues.

The chain recombines TRBV29-1 with TRBJ1-2; tentatively, D is TRBD1 (5 bases). Trimming removed 7 bases from V and 6 bases from J, with 21 bases in between. Germline CDR1 and CDR2: SQVTM and ANQGSEA. The CDR3 extends over 14 amino acids. The CDR3 protein is CSAGQGDLGNGYTF. Written as DNA, the CDR3 is TGCAGCGCAGGGCAGGGCGACCTTGGGAATGGCTACACCTTC. Full variable domain (outside the CDR3, taken from reference TRBV29-1 and TRBJ1-2): SAVISQKPSRDICQRGTSLTIQCQVDSQVTMMFWYRQQPGQSLTLIATANQGSEATYESGFVIDKFPISRPNLTFSTLTVSNMSPEDSSIYLCSAGQGDLGNGYTFGSGTRLTVV.

The chain has TRBV28 and TRBJ2-6; a weak D match, TRBD1 (6 bases). The length of the CDR3 is 17 residues. Germline values: CDR1 MDHEN, CDR2 SYDVKM. Trimming left V 4 bases short and J 4 bases short, with 17 bases between. CDR3 sequence (DNA): TGTGCCAGCAGTTCCTACAGGGCCCAGGCGGGGGCCAACGTCCTGACTTTC. This sequence encodes CASSSYRAQAGANVLTF.

The chain recombines TRBV6-1 with TRBJ2-5; TRBD2 matches at 13 bases. The V segment lost 1 base and the J segment 5 bases; nucleotides outside the gene matches: 13. This CDR3 comprises 19 residues. Germline V gives CDR1 MNHNS, CDR2 SASEGT. CDR3 sequence (DNA): TGTGCCAGCAGTGAAGGTGTGAGAGGACTAGCGGGAGCTTCGGAGACCCAGTACTTC. Its protein is CASSEGVRGLAGASETQYF.

The chain uses TRBV4-1 and TRBJ1-1; no clear D gene. This CDR3 has 15 residues. V shed 0 bases and J shed 4 bases, with 12 bases lying between them. Germline V gives CDR1 MGHRA, CDR2 YSYEKL. The CDR3 DNA reads as TGCGCCAGCAGCCAAGACTCTCCGCACACCACTGAAGCTTTCTTT. It translates to CASSQDSPHTTEAFF.

The chain joins TRBV2 to TRBJ2-1, with D possibly being TRBD2 (6 bases). The germline V gene encodes CDR1 SNHLY and CDR2 FYNNEI. This CDR3 is built from 13 residues. V was pared by 5 bases and J by 4 bases, with 9 bases between. CDR3 sequence (DNA): TGTGCCAGCAGTAGGGACTTATACAATGAGCAGTTCTTC. Its translation: CASSRDLYNEQFF.

The chain employs TRBV28 and TRBJ2-3, with TRBD2 matching over 12 bases. This CDR3 has 16 amino acids. Germline V CDR1 and CDR2: MDHEN, SYDVKM. J was trimmed by 6 bases and V by 0 bases; bases with no gene match: 4. The DNA of the CDR3 is TGTGCCAGCAGTTTATGGACTAGCGGGAGTTATGATACGCAGTATTTT. It translates to CASSLWTSGSYDTQYF.

This chain links TRBV29-1 with TRBJ2-7; TRBD1 matches at 10 bases. The CDR3 is made up of 13 amino acids. The trim removed 6 bases at V and 2 bases at J, leaving 4 bases unmatched. Germline CDR1 is SQVTM and CDR2 is ANQGSEA. CDR3 sequence reads: CSVGTGEPYEQYF. DNA for the CDR3: TGCAGCGTAGGGACAGGGGAACCCTACGAGCAGTACTTC.

This clone was detected only a few times. The V call is TRBV6-1, the J call TRBJ2-7; D ambiguous. Trimming took 2 bases from V and 3 from J, leaving 5 bases between them. Per germline, CDR1 MNHNS and CDR2 SASEGT. The CDR3 loop spans 12 amino acids. Here the CDR3 reads CASSERGYEQYF. CDR3 nucleotides: TGTGCCAGCAGTGAACGAGGCTACGAGCAGTACTTC.